The present entry profiles one T cell receptor beta chain with its context. The target antigen is unknown. This record belongs to a study of response to subunit inactivated influenza vaccine. The CDR3 runs 14 residues. V was clipped by 4 bases and J by 12 bases; unmatched bases: 13. CDR1 and CDR2 (germline): SGHRS, YFSETQ. MiXCR was run by TCRdb on the RT-PCR reads, yielding one entry per CDR3 protein. The table records hundreds of thousands of distinct CDR3 sequences, around 15% of them present only once. General study findings and limits: Authors suggested seasonal influenza vaccinations each recruit few new T cells.

This specimen consisted of PBMCs from blood, obtained 14 days before vaccination. The genes are TRBV5-1 and TRBJ1-5, with TRBD1 identical over 7 bases. The sequence came from a man aged 50 or older who received an inactivated influenza vaccine. In DNA, the CDR3 is TGCGCCAGCAGCCCCGGACAGGCTGATTCGGGCCAGCATTTT. It translates to CASSPGQADSGQHF.